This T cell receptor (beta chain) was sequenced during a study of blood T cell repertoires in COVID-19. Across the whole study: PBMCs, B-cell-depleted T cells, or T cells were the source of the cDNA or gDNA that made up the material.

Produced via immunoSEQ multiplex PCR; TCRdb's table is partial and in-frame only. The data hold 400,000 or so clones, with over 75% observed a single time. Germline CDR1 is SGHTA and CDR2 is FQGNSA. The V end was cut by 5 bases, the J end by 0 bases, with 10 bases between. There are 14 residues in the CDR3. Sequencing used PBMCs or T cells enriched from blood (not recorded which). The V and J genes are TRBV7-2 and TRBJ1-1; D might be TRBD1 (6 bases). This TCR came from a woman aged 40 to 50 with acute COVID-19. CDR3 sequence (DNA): TGTGCCAGCAGCAGAAGGACAGTGAACACTGAAGCTTTCTTT. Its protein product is CASSRRTVNTEAFF.